These T cell receptor beta chains were read from a single sample in a study of cytomegalovirus exposure and HLA in healthy donors. The protocol was immunoSEQ multiplex PCR, while the TCRdb copy is restricted to in-frame clones and leaves out a portion. The top ten hold roughly 10% of the sample, which has about 160,000 clones, roughly 82% seen once. Input material: PBMCs. The receptors shown here come from a man aged 50 to 60 in good health and CMV-seropositive. Each CDR3 is given with its conserved first and last residue. The D gene is left open where the match is weak. The size entry is marked missing in some rows and otherwise reads once, few, many or a size class.

TRBJ1-2,TRBD1,.,TRBV7-3,TGTGCCAGCAGCTTAACGGGACAGGGGGATTATGGCTACACCTTC,CASSLTGQGDYGYTF
TRBJ2-2,.,.,TRBV2,TGTGCCAGCAGCCCGGATACAGGGAACACCGGGGAGCTGTTTTTT,CASSPDTGNTGELFF
TRBJ2-1,TRBD2,.,TRBV6-4,TGTGCCAGCAGTGCTAGCGGGAGGGCCAATGAGCAGTTCTTC,CASSASGRANEQFF
TRBJ2-1,TRBD2,.,TRBV7-7,TGTGCTAGCAGCTTAACTAGCGGGGCGAATGAGCAGTTCTTC,CASSLTSGANEQFF
TRBJ1-2,.,.,TRBV7-8,TGTGCCAGCAGCTTAGTACGGAATCAGGTGTTTGGCTACACCTTC,CASSLVRNQVFGYTF
TRBJ1-1,.,.,TRBV15,TGTGCCACCAGCCGGGAAAGGTTGGTGAACACTGAAGCTTTCTTT,CATSRERLVNTEAFF
TRBJ2-3,TRBD1,.,TRBV10-3,TGTGCCATCAGTAATGACAGGGGCGCAGATACGCAGTATTTT,CAISNDRGADTQYF
TRBJ1-2,.,.,TRBV7-2,TGTGCCAGCAGCTTAGGAGGGTTGATTGGGCAATCCTATGGCTACACCTTC,CASSLGGLIGQSYGYTF
TRBJ1-1,.,.,TRBV30,TGTGCCTGGAGTGGTCAGGGGTACACTGAAGCTTTCTTT,CAWSGQGYTEAFF
TRBJ1-4,TRBD1,.,TRBV30,TGTGCCTGGAGTGTACCACAGGGGGCTGAAAAACTGTTTTTT,CAWSVPQGAEKLFF
TRBJ2-5,TRBD2,.,TRBV29-1,TGCAGCGTGACGACTAGCGGGGCGCAAGAGACCCAGTACTTC,CSVTTSGAQETQYF
TRBJ2-1,TRBD2,.,TRBV6-6,TGTGCCAGCAGAGTTAGCGGGGGGGCTGCCAATGAGCAGTTCTTC,CASRVSGGAANEQFF
TRBJ1-1,TRBD1,once,TRBV5-8,TGTGCCAGCACCTTTCTAACAGGGGGATCCTCGATCACTGAAGCTTTCTTT,CASTFLTGGSSITEAFF
TRBJ1-3,TRBD1,.,TRBV30,TGTGCCTGGGACAGGGGTCAAAACACCATATATTTT,CAWDRGQNTIYF
TRBJ2-1,.,.,TRBV27,TGTGCCAGCAGTTGGTTGACTCGTCCCTACAATGAGCAGTTCTTC,CASSWLTRPYNEQFF
TRBJ1-1,.,once,TRBV29-1,TGCAGCGTGAGCCGGCAGGCGAACACTGAAGCTTTCTTT,CSVSRQANTEAFF
TRBJ1-1,.,.,TRBV6-1,TGTGCCAGCAGTGCGGACAGGAACACTGAAGCTTTCTTT,CASSADRNTEAFF
TRBJ1-2,.,.,TRBV4-3,TGCGCCAGCAGCCAAGATACGGGAGGCTATGGCTACACCTTC,CASSQDTGGYGYTF